The 6 T cell receptor beta chains given below trace back to one sample, sequenced in a study of blood T cell repertoires in COVID-19. The method was immunoSEQ multiplex PCR; TCRdb's version includes in-frame clones alone and lacks a portion of them. This sample has about 240,000 clones, with around 84% found just once. The sequenced material came from peripheral blood. Source of these receptors: a woman between 18 and 29 years old with acute or convalescent COVID-19.

The sample holds a few counts of this clone. J is TRBJ2-3 and V is TRBV24-1, with TRBD2 identical over 10 bases. The length of the CDR3 is 18 residues. Germline CDR1 and CDR2: KGHDR and SFDVKD. The junction had 12 bases not matched to a gene; V was cut back by 3 bases and J by 4 bases. CDR3: CATSDHGQREGEADTQYF. The CDR3 DNA follows: TGTGCCACCAGTGATCATGGTCAGCGGGAGGGCGAGGCAGATACGCAGTATTTT.

The chain joins TRBV28 to TRBJ2-3; the D is unclear. The germline CDR1 and CDR2 sequences are MDHEN and SYDVKM. The CDR3 loop spans 13 amino acids. V was clipped by 8 bases and J by 0 bases, with 9 bases between them. The CDR3: CASRRTSTDTQYF. As DNA, the CDR3 is TGTGCCAGCCGCCGAACTAGCACAGATACGCAGTATTTT.

This clone was seen just once. This chain links TRBV5-1 with TRBJ1-1; D uncertain. In germline, CDR1 is SGHRS, CDR2 YFSETQ. V lost 0 bases and J lost 7, with 4 bases in between. The CDR3 covers 11 residues. CDR3 residues: CASSLDSEAFF. CDR3 coding DNA: TGCGCCAGCAGCTTGGACAGTGAAGCTTTCTTT.

This clone was picked up a small number of times. This chain joins TRBV3-1 (or the pseudogene TRBV3-2) and TRBJ1-5, with 8 bases identical to TRBD1. Germline CDR1 LGHDT, CDR2 YNNKEL (reference sequence). With V trimmed by 1 base and J by 1 base, 9 bases remained unmatched. The CDR3 has 18 amino acids. CDR3 sequence: CASSQGYRGYGSNQPQHF. In nucleotides, the CDR3 is TGTGCCAGCAGCCAAGGGTACAGGGGGTACGGGAGCAATCAGCCCCAGCATTTT.

The chain recombines TRBV30 with TRBJ2-7; D may be TRBD1 (5 bases). This CDR3 is built from 14 residues. Trimming stripped 1 base from V and 6 bases from J, with 16 bases between. Germline values: CDR1 GTSNPN, CDR2 SVGIG (reference sequence). The CDR3 DNA reads as TGTGCCTGGAGTGCGCTTGGACATACGAGCGAGCAGTACTTC. Its protein product is CAWSALGHTSEQYF.

This clone was picked up a small number of times. The chain employs TRBV5-1 and TRBJ2-1, with 9 bases matching TRBD2. V was clipped by 4 bases and J by 9 bases; unmatched bases: 11. The germline V gene has CDR1 SGHRS and CDR2 YFSETQ. The length of the CDR3 is 15 residues. DNA for the CDR3: TGCGCCAGCAGCGCGGGGGGGACTAGTTATAGTGAGCAGTTCTTC. Its translation: CASSAGGTSYSEQFF.